This T cell receptor (beta chain) was recovered during a study of T cells after yellow fever vaccination. Ten or more counts support this clonotype. TCRdb ran MiXCR on the 5' RACE reads and lists one entry per CDR3 protein. Found here are around 310,000 distinct CDR3 sequences, 3% to 4.5% of them singletons; the top ten hold 24%. V lost 5 bases and J 3 bases, leaving 15 bases between the germline ends. Per the germline V gene, CDR1 is MNHEY and CDR2 is SVGAGI. The CDR3 runs 15 residues. Material: PBMCs, obtained 5 days after the yellow fever booster vaccination. The chain uses TRBV6-5 and TRBJ2-3; tentative D call: TRBD2 (5 bases). This TCR came from a man younger than 35 who received the YFV17D yellow fever vaccine. CDR3 nucleotides: TGTGCCAGCAGTCCGGGCCCGGGAAGAACAGATACGCAGTATTTT. Amino acid sequence: CASSPGPGRTDTQYF.